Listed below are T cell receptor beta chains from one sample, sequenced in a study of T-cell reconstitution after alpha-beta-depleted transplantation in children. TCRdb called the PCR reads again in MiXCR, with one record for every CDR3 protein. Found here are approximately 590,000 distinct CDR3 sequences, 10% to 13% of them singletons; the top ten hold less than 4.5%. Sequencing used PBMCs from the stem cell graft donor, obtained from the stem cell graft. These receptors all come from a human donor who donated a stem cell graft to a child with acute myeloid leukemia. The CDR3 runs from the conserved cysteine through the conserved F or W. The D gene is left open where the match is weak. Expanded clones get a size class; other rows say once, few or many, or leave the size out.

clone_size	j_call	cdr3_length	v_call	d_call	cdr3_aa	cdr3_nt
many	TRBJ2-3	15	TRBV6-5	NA	CASSPTRTETDTQYF	TGTGCCAGCAGTCCTACTAGGACAGAAACAGATACGCAGTATTTT
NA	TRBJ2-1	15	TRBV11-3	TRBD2	CASSKGLMTYNEQFF	TGTGCCAGCAGCAAGGGACTAATGACCTACAATGAGCAGTTCTTC
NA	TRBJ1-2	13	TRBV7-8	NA	CASSSNQGYGYTF	TGTGCCAGCAGCTCCAATCAGGGGTATGGCTACACCTTC
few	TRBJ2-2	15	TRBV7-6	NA	CASSLVEGGTGELFF	TGTGCCAGCAGCTTAGTTGAGGGAGGCACCGGGGAGCTGTTTTTT
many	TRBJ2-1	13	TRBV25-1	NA	CASAKKLDSEQFF	TGTGCCAGCGCAAAGAAGTTGGACTCTGAGCAGTTCTTC
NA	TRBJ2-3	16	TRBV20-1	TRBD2	CSARLLAGAFTDTQYF	TGCAGTGCTAGGTTACTAGCGGGAGCCTTCACAGATACGCAGTATTTT
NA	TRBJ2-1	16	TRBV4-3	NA	CASSQDGGPRYNEQFF	TGCGCCAGCAGCCAAGATGGAGGGCCAAGGTACAATGAGCAGTTCTTC
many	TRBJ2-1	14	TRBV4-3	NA	CASSQGLVLGEQFF	TGCGCCAGCAGCCAAGGACTTGTTTTGGGTGAGCAGTTCTTC
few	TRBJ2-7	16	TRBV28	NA	CASSLGEPPFSYEQYF	TGTGCCAGCAGTTTAGGCGAGCCGCCTTTCTCCTACGAGCAGTACTTC
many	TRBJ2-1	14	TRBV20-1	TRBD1	CSALTGEAHNEQFF	TGCAGTGCTCTGACAGGGGAGGCGCACAATGAGCAGTTCTTC
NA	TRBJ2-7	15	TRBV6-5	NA	CASSYSGEFVYEQYF	TGTGCCAGCAGTTACTCGGGGGAGTTTGTCTACGAGCAGTACTTC
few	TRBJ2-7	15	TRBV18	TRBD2	CASSQGLADIYEQYF	TGTGCCAGCTCCCAGGGACTAGCAGACATCTACGAGCAGTACTTC
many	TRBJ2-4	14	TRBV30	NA	CAWSVTGPSGIQYF	TGTGCCTGGAGTGTAACAGGCCCAAGTGGCATTCAGTACTTC
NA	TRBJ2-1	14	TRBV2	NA	CASRTGTTYNEQFF	TGTGCCAGCAGAACAGGGACTACATACAATGAGCAGTTCTTC
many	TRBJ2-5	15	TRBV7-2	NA	CASSLDGGPTETQYF	TGTGCCAGCAGCTTAGATGGGGGACCAACGGAGACCCAGTACTTC
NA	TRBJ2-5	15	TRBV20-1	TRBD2	CSARPASGVAETQYF	TGCAGTGCTAGGCCGGCTAGCGGGGTGGCGGAGACCCAGTACTTC
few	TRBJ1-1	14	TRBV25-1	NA	CASSEAGQSTEAFF	TGTGCCAGCAGTGAAGCAGGGCAGAGCACTGAAGCTTTCTTT
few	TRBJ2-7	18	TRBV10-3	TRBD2	CAISETSGRAVFAYEQYF	TGTGCCATCAGTGAAACTAGCGGGAGGGCCGTTTTTGCTTACGAGCAGTACTTC
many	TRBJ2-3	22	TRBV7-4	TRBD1	CASSLSGDESGGATHSPDTQYF	TGTGCCAGCAGCTTATCCGGGGACGAATCAGGGGGCGCAACCCACTCTCCAGATACGCAGTATTTT
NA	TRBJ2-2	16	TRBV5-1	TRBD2	CASSLYPAGESGELFF	TGCGCCAGCAGCTTGTACCCAGCGGGAGAATCCGGGGAGCTGTTTTTT
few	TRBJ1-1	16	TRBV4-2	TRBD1	CASSQEGQERNTEAFF	TGTGCCAGCAGCCAAGAGGGACAGGAACGGAACACTGAAGCTTTCTTT
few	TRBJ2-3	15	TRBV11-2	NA	CASSPAGQSQDTQYF	TGTGCCAGCAGTCCAGCAGGGCAAAGTCAGGATACGCAGTATTTT
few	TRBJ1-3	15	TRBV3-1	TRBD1	CASSQEQGFGNTIYF	TGTGCCAGCAGCCAAGAACAGGGGTTTGGAAACACCATATATTTT
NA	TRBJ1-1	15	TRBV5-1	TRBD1	CASSFSGGQFSEAFF	TGCGCCAGCAGCTTTTCAGGGGGCCAGTTCAGTGAAGCTTTCTTT
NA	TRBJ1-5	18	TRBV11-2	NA	CASSSNPGLLGGNQPQHF	TGTGCCAGCAGCTCCAATCCGGGCCTCCTGGGGGGGAATCAGCCCCAGCATTTT
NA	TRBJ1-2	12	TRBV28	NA	CASSAYSPGNTF	TGTGCCAGCAGTGCATACAGCCCCGGGAACACCTTC
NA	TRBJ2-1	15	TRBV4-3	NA	CASSQDPANYNEQFF	TGCGCCAGCAGCCAAGATCCGGCGAACTACAATGAGCAGTTCTTC
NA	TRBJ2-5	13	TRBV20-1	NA	CSAPIPQQRDQYF	TGCAGTGCTCCCATCCCCCAGCAAAGGGACCAGTACTTC
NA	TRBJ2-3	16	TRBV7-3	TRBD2	CASSLKGSGSSDTQYF	TGTGCCAGCAGCTTAAAAGGTAGCGGGAGCTCAGATACGCAGTATTTT
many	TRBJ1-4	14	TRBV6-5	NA	CASSSRSRSEKLFF	TGTGCCAGCAGTTCTCGGAGTAGAAGTGAAAAACTGTTTTTT
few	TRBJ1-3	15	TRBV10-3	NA	CAISAGQISGNTIYF	TGTGCCATCAGTGCAGGGCAGATCTCTGGAAACACCATATATTTT
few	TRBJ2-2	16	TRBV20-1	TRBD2	CSAPTLAGGPSGELFF	TGCAGTGCTCCAACCCTAGCGGGAGGGCCCTCCGGGGAGCTGTTTTTT
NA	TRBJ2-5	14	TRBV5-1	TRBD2	CASRVGGSSETQYF	TGCGCCAGCAGGGTAGGCGGGAGTTCCGAGACCCAGTACTTC
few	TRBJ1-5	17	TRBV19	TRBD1	CASRTGGATGSGQPQHF	TGTGCCAGTAGGACCGGTGGGGCGACAGGGTCGGGCCAGCCCCAGCATTTT
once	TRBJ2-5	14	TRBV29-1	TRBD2	CSAEGLAGVETQYF	TGCAGCGCCGAGGGACTAGCGGGAGTTGAGACCCAGTACTTC
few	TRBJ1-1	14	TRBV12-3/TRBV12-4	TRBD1	CASSLAQGVTEAFF	TGTGCCAGCAGTTTAGCCCAGGGGGTTACGGAAGCTTTCTTT
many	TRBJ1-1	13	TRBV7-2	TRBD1	CASSLAGGDEAFF	TGTGCCAGCAGCTTAGCAGGGGGCGATGAAGCTTTCTTT
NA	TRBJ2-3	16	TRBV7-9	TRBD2	CASSLRGGRGTDTQYF	TGTGCCAGCAGCTTAAGAGGCGGGAGGGGCACAGATACGCAGTATTTT
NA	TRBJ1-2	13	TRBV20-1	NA	CSAAQGPRGGYTF	TGCAGTGCTGCACAGGGACCCCGCGGTGGCTACACCTTC
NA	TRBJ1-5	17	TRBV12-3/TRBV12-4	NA	CASSLTSGGMGNQPQHF	TGTGCCAGCAGTCTTACCTCCGGGGGAATGGGCAATCAGCCCCAGCATTTT
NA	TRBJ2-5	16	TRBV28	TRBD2	CASRLGLAGTKETRYF	TGTGCCAGCAGACTAGGACTAGCGGGGACGAAAGAGACCCGGTACTTC
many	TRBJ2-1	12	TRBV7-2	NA	CASSLPRVGKFF	TGTGCCAGCAGCTTACCGAGGGTAGGCAAGTTCTTC
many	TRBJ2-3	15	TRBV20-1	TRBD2	CSARSLAGATDTQYF	TGCAGTGCTAGATCCTTAGCGGGAGCCACAGATACGCAGTATTTT
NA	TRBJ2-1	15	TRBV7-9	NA	CATLSGAVQYNEQFF	TGTGCCACCTTATCCGGAGCGGTTCAATACAATGAGCAGTTCTTC
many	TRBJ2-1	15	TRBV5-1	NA	CASSLEQPSGNEQFF	TGCGCCAGCAGCTTGGAACAGCCCTCGGGGAATGAGCAGTTCTTC
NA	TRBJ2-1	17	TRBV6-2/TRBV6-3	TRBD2	CASSFTTLAGGHNEQFF	TGTGCCAGCAGTTTTACTACATTAGCGGGAGGGCACAATGAGCAGTTCTTC
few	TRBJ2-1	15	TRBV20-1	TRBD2	CSANSPSGRFVEQFF	TGCAGTGCTAATAGTCCTAGCGGGAGATTCGTTGAGCAGTTCTTC
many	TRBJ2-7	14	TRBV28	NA	CASGGRRTKNEQYF	TGTGCCAGCGGGGGTCGTCGGACTAAGAACGAGCAGTACTTC
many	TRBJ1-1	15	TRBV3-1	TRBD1	CASSQLSGQGANAFF	TGTGCCAGCAGCCAGCTGTCGGGACAGGGGGCTAATGCTTTCTTT
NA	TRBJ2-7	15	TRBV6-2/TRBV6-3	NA	CASRRSGGGSYEQYF	TGTGCCAGCAGACGGTCTGGGGGCGGGAGCTACGAGCAGTACTTC
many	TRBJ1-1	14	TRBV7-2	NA	CASSFRGGNTEAFF	TGTGCCAGCAGCTTTCGAGGTGGGAACACTGAAGCTTTCTTT
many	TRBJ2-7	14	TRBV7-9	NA	CASSLDLARYEQYF	TGTGCCAGCAGCTTAGATCTGGCTAGGTACGAGCAGTACTTC
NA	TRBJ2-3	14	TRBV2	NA	CASSEVTVFDTQYF	TGTGCCAGCAGTGAAGTAACTGTTTTCGATACGCAGTATTTT
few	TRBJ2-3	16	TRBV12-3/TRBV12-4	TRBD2	CASSFRSGKGADTQYF	TGTGCCAGCAGTTTTCGAAGCGGGAAGGGTGCAGATACGCAGTATTTT
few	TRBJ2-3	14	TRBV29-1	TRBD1	CSVGQGARKDTQYF	TGCAGCGTGGGACAGGGGGCGAGGAAAGATACGCAGTATTTT
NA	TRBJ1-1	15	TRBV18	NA	CASSPPNRERAEALF	TGTGCCAGCTCACCACCGAACAGGGAGCGAGCTGAAGCTTTGTTT
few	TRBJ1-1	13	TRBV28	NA	CASSLLGARSAFF	TGTGCCAGCAGTTTACTCGGGGCCCGTTCGGCTTTCTTT
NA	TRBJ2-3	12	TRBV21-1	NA	CASSKFPDTQYF	TGTGCCAGCAGCAAATTCCCAGATACGCAGTATTTT